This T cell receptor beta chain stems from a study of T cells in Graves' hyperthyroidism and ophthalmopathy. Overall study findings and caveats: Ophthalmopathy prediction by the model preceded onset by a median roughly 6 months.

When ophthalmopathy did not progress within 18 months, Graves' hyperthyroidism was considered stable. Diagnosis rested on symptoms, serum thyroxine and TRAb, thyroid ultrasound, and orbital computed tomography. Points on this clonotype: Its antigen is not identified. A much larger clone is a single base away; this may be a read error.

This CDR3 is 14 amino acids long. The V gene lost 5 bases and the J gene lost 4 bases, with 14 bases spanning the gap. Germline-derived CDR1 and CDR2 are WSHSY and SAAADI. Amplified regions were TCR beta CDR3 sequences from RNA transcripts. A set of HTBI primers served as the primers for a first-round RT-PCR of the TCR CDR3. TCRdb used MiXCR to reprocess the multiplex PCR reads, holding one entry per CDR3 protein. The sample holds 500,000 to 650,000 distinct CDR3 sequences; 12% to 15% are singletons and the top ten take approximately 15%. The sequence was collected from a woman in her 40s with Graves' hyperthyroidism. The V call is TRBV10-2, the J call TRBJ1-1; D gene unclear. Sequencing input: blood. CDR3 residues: CASSPGRSSTEAFF. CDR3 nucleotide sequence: TGCGCCAGCAGTCCGGGAAGGTCAAGCACTGAAGCTTTCTTT.